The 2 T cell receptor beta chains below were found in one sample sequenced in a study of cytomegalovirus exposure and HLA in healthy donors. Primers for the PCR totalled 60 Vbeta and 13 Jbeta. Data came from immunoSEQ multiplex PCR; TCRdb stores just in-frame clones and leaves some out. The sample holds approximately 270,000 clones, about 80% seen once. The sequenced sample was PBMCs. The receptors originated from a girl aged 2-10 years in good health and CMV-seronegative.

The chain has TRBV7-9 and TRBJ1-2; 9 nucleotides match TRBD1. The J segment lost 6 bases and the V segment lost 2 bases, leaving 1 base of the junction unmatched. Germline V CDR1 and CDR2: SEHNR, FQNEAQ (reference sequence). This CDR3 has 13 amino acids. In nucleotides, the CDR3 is TGTGCCAGCAGCTTAAGACAGGGGGATGGCTACACCTTC. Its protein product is CASSLRQGDGYTF.

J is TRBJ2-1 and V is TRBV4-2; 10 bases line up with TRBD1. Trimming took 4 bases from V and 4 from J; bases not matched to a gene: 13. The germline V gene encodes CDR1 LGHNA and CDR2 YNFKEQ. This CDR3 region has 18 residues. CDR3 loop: CASSRGATGTGDYNEQFF. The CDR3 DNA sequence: TGTGCCAGCAGCCGCGGGGCAACCGGGACAGGGGATTACAATGAGCAGTTCTTC.